What follows is one TCR beta chain and its context. Its antigen remains unknown. The data were obtained in a study of Ad26.COV2.S vaccination and SARS-CoV-2 variants. Study findings and constraints: Quantification of TCR breadth and depth may have yielded underestimates of total T cell responses.

Clones were read by immunoSEQ multiplex PCR, and TCRdb kept only the in-frame ones, dropping some. The table lists around 94,000 clones, around three quarters of them singletons. This sample comprised peripheral blood, obtained after recovery from COVID-19. The receptor was derived from a human donor who had recovered from COVID-19.

The CDR3 protein is CASGRTGGANYGYTF. In nucleotides, the CDR3 is TGTGCCAGCGGGCGGACAGGGGGCGCTAACTATGGCTACACCTTC. This chain joins TRBV2 and TRBJ1-2; TRBD1 aligns across 11 bases. This CDR3 is built from 15 residues. Germline V gives CDR1 SNHLY, CDR2 FYNNEI. J gave up 0 bases and V 8 bases, and 5 bases lay outside the gene matches.